This is a list of T cell receptor beta chains from one sample in a study of blood T cell repertoires in COVID-19. Produced via immunoSEQ multiplex PCR; TCRdb's table is partial and in-frame only. The table lists about 480,000 clones, roughly 90% of them singletons. Material: PBMCs or T cells enriched from blood (not recorded which). The receptor set was obtained from a woman aged 35 to 49 who had recovered from COVID-19. The CDR3 runs from the conserved cysteine through the conserved F or W. The D gene is left open where the match is weak. A row's size may be missing; if present it is once, few, many or a size class.

cdr3_aa: CATSVGRGLGNTIYF; cdr3_nt: TGTGCCACCAGCGTCGGCAGGGGGCTCGGAAACACCATATATTTT; clone_size: .; d_call: TRBD1; v_call: TRBV15; j_call: TRBJ1-3
cdr3_aa: CASSQVGQGNTEAFF; cdr3_nt: TGTGCCAGCAGCCAGGTCGGACAGGGGAACACTGAAGCTTTCTTT; clone_size: .; d_call: TRBD1; v_call: TRBV3-1/TRBV3-2; j_call: TRBJ1-1
cdr3_aa: CASSQDVGGYSPLHF; cdr3_nt: TGTGCCAGCAGCCAAGATGTAGGGGGCTATTCACCCCTCCACTTT; clone_size: few; d_call: TRBD1; v_call: TRBV4-2; j_call: TRBJ1-6
cdr3_aa: CASSIGGHTDTQYF; cdr3_nt: TGTGCCAGTAGTATTGGCGGACACACAGATACGCAGTATTTT; clone_size: .; d_call: .; v_call: TRBV19; j_call: TRBJ2-3
cdr3_aa: CASSDRGSTDTQYF; cdr3_nt: TGTGCCAGTAGTGACAGGGGAAGCACAGATACGCAGTATTTT; clone_size: .; d_call: TRBD1; v_call: TRBV19; j_call: TRBJ2-3
cdr3_aa: CATRGQGKDYGYTF; cdr3_nt: TGTGCCACCCGAGGACAGGGGAAGGACTATGGCTACACCTTC; clone_size: .; d_call: TRBD1; v_call: TRBV28; j_call: TRBJ1-2
cdr3_aa: CASSVEGRHEQYF; cdr3_nt: TGTGCCAGCAGTGTAGAGGGCCGACACGAGCAGTACTTC; clone_size: .; d_call: .; v_call: TRBV2; j_call: TRBJ2-7
cdr3_aa: CASSHSQNEQFF; cdr3_nt: TGTGCCAGCAGCCATTCACAGAATGAGCAGTTCTTC; clone_size: .; d_call: .; v_call: TRBV5-5; j_call: TRBJ2-1
cdr3_aa: CASSPRTASNYGYTF; cdr3_nt: TGTGCCAGCAGCCCCCGGACAGCGTCGAACTATGGCTACACCTTC; clone_size: once; d_call: .; v_call: TRBV11-2; j_call: TRBJ1-2
cdr3_aa: CASSPTFAGARGNTIYF; cdr3_nt: TGTGCCAGCAGCCCCACGTTCGCGGGGGCGCGAGGAAACACCATATATTTT; clone_size: .; d_call: .; v_call: TRBV7-2; j_call: TRBJ1-3
cdr3_aa: CASSLDPAGEQYF; cdr3_nt: TGTGCCAGCAGCTTAGATCCTGCAGGTGAGCAGTACTTC; clone_size: .; d_call: .; v_call: TRBV11-2; j_call: TRBJ2-7
cdr3_aa: CATSRPTGFQPQHF; cdr3_nt: TGTGCCACCAGCAGACCAACAGGGTTTCAGCCCCAGCATTTT; clone_size: few; d_call: .; v_call: TRBV15; j_call: TRBJ1-5
cdr3_aa: CASSRLGRNYEQYF; cdr3_nt: TGTGCCAGCAGCCGCCTTGGGCGTAACTACGAGCAGTACTTC; clone_size: .; d_call: .; v_call: TRBV6-5; j_call: TRBJ2-7
cdr3_aa: CASSSIYSGTAGNTIYF; cdr3_nt: TGCGCCAGCAGCTCAATCTATTCCGGGACAGCCGGAAACACCATATATTTT; clone_size: .; d_call: TRBD1; v_call: TRBV5-1; j_call: TRBJ1-3
cdr3_aa: CASSRQADYEQYF; cdr3_nt: TGTGCCAGCAGCAGACAGGCGGACTACGAGCAGTACTTC; clone_size: .; d_call: .; v_call: TRBV11-3; j_call: TRBJ2-7
cdr3_aa: CASSLSRSSYEQYF; cdr3_nt: TGCGCCAGCAGCTTGTCACGGAGCTCCTACGAGCAGTACTTC; clone_size: once; d_call: .; v_call: TRBV5-1; j_call: TRBJ2-7
cdr3_aa: CASSRQDGTPEAFF; cdr3_nt: TGCGCCAGCAGCCGACAAGACGGAACGCCTGAAGCTTTCTTT; clone_size: .; d_call: .; v_call: TRBV4-3; j_call: TRBJ1-1
cdr3_aa: CASSESSGPYEQYF; cdr3_nt: TGTGCCAGCAGTGAATCTAGCGGCCCCTACGAGCAGTACTTC; clone_size: .; d_call: TRBD2; v_call: TRBV2; j_call: TRBJ2-7
cdr3_aa: CASSHPGGQGVWNTEAFF; cdr3_nt: TGCGCCAGCAGCCACCCTGGAGGTCAGGGGGTATGGAACACTGAAGCTTTCTTT; clone_size: many; d_call: TRBD1; v_call: TRBV5-1; j_call: TRBJ1-1
cdr3_aa: CASSQDPRQGAGGYTF; cdr3_nt: TGCGCCAGCAGCCAAGATCCGAGACAGGGGGCAGGTGGCTACACCTTC; clone_size: .; d_call: TRBD1; v_call: TRBV4-3; j_call: TRBJ1-2
cdr3_aa: CASSLDLAGGSDTQYF; cdr3_nt: TGTGCCAGCAGCTTGGATCTAGCGGGAGGGTCAGATACGCAGTATTTT; clone_size: once; d_call: TRBD2; v_call: TRBV5-6; j_call: TRBJ2-3
cdr3_aa: CASSLGTNVQETQYF; cdr3_nt: TGCGCCAGCAGCTTGGGGACAAATGTCCAAGAGACCCAGTACTTC; clone_size: .; d_call: .; v_call: TRBV5-1; j_call: TRBJ2-5
cdr3_aa: CSASGRPIYEQYF; cdr3_nt: TGCAGTGCCAGTGGGAGGCCTATTTACGAGCAGTACTTC; clone_size: .; d_call: .; v_call: TRBV20-1; j_call: TRBJ2-7
cdr3_aa: CASSLAGSLYEQYF; cdr3_nt: TGTGCCAGCAGCTTAGCGGGGAGTCTGTACGAGCAGTACTTC; clone_size: .; d_call: .; v_call: TRBV7-9; j_call: TRBJ2-7
cdr3_aa: CASHRDRNYNEQFF; cdr3_nt: TGCGCCAGTCACCGGGACAGAAACTACAATGAGCAGTTCTTC; clone_size: .; d_call: TRBD1; v_call: TRBV5-1; j_call: TRBJ2-1
cdr3_aa: CASSETKDSRGDTQYF; cdr3_nt: TGTGCCAGCAGTGAAACCAAGGACAGCCGAGGGGATACGCAGTATTTT; clone_size: once; d_call: .; v_call: TRBV3-1/TRBV3-2; j_call: TRBJ2-3